This T cell receptor beta chain emerged from a study of blood T cell repertoires in COVID-19 (dated by TCRdb to 2018 to 2020). About the investigation overall: Collaborator samples came from the United States, Italy and Spain and covered acute and convalescent phases of COVID-19. The prospective study material was composed of cDNA or gDNA derived from T cells, B-cell-depleted T cells, or PBMCs. The dataset comprised deeply sampled blood TCRbeta repertoires from subjects exposed to, actively infected with, or recovered from COVID-19. The repertoires were made available in a free public database intended to serve as a resource for research on the immune response to SARS-CoV-2. The samples were drawn from the first 160 participants of the ongoing ImmuneRACE study and from 950 to 1,500 subjects provided by 6 global collaborators. A de-identified subject ID, COVID-19 status, age in years and sex were almost always included in the sample metadata. Where available, HLA class I and class II types were obtained from metadata supplied by the sample provider rather than from assay-based typing.

In the prospective study, participants were about 18 to 95 years old, resided in about two dozen geographic areas of the United States, and were enrolled through a virtual design. Cohort assignment in the prospective study relied on participant-reported clinical history from a screening survey and a study questionnaire. ImmuneRACE Cohort 3 recovered participants were defined by two consecutive negative NP/OP PCR tests, healthcare professional clearance, or symptom resolution. Mobile phlebotomists in the prospective study collected whole blood, serum and a nasopharyngeal or oropharyngeal swab from every participant. Prospective study participants could optionally give additional blood draws and questionnaires over an approximately 2-month period. Before DNA extraction, blood samples from the prospective study were shipped at room temperature or frozen. With regard to this clone: Its binding antigen is unknown. No base quality information exists; no much larger clone differs at one position.

TCRbeta CDR3 regions were amplified from genomic DNA by means of the immunoSEQ Assay, a bias-controlled multiplex PCR. Per the original workflow: Nucleated cell counts per sample were estimated from amplification of reference gene primers within the assay. To quantify the absolute abundance of each unique TCRbeta CDR3 rearrangement, sequence reads were collapsed and filtered. For each sample, productive Simpson clonality was calculated by taking the square root of Simpson's diversity index across productive rearrangements. TCRdb limited this immuneACCESS table to in-frame rearrangements with V and J called. A share of clones is missing; checked studies link under half to unresolved V genes, and the rest is unexplained. V and J calls and clone size are as listed in that table; D and trimming were resolved from the DNA. This sample has around 300,000 clones in its table, and about 89% of those were observed once. The ten biggest clones cover roughly 5.3% of the sample.

The full study reports these points: How much clinical and demographic metadata was included differed by source and by participant, and the metadata was provided uncurated.

V loses 2 bases, J loses 8 bases, and the germline ends lie 15 bases apart. CDR1 and CDR2, per the germline V gene, are SGHVS and FNYEAQ. The CDR3, cysteine through phenylalanine, is 14 amino acids long. The read is trimmed to its CDR3 DNA, 42 bases read in frame from base 1. This chain joins TRBV7-6 to TRBJ1-2; no D gene call is confident. Material: PBMCs or T cells enriched from blood (not recorded which). The source of this sequence is a woman younger than 45 who had recovered from COVID-19. The DNA is as follows: TGTGCCAGCAGCTTATTATCGAACGCGGGGGGCTACACCTTC. Translated, it reads CASSLLSNAGGYTF. Outside the CDR3, residues come from the reference TRBV7-6 and TRBJ1-2 proteins, so the full variable domain is: GAGVSQSPRYKVTKRGQDVALRCDPISGHVSLYWYRQALGQGPEFLTYFNYEAQQDKSGLPNDRFSAERPEGSISTLTIQRTEQRDSAMYRCASSLLSNAGGYTFGSGTRLTVV.